This passage covers 30 T cell receptor beta chains from one sample sequenced in a study of blood T cell repertoires in COVID-19. Method: immunoSEQ multiplex PCR; TCRdb's copy keeps in-frame clones and lacks some. In the table there are fewer than 250,000 clones, more than 80% of which are singletons. Sequenced: peripheral blood. The source is a human donor in a cohort sampled during active COVID-19.

Only one count was recorded for this clone. The chain links TRBV30 to TRBJ1-1; D perhaps matches TRBD1 (5 bases). Per germline, CDR1 GTSNPN and CDR2 SVGIG (reference sequence). The CDR3 contains 15 residues. The V end lost 0 bases, the J end lost 3 bases, and 14 bases lay between the germline ends. In nucleotides, the CDR3 is TGTGCCTGGAGTGTACGTTCATTGGGGCACACTGAAGCTTTCTTT. Protein product: CAWSVRSLGHTEAFF.

This chain links TRBV6-5 with TRBJ2-3; the D gene is possibly TRBD1 (5 bases). The CDR3 runs 14 residues. CDR1 is MNHEY and CDR2 is SVGAGI in the germline V gene. Trimming stripped 4 bases from V and 7 bases from J, with 15 bases between. The CDR3 is CASSSHRDSYTQYF. The DNA of the CDR3 is TGTGCCAGCAGTTCCCACAGAGACAGCTATACGCAGTATTTT.

V is TRBV6-5 and J is TRBJ2-4, with 7 bases identical to TRBD2. The CDR3 runs 15 residues. Looked up from germline, CDR1 is MNHEY and CDR2 is SVGAGI. V was clipped by 7 bases and J by 3 bases; unmatched bases: 9. CDR3 DNA: TGTGCCAGCAAGGGAAGTTCGGGGGGCAAAAACATTCAGTACTTC. It codes for CASKGSSGGKNIQYF.

This sequence joins TRBV11-1 and TRBJ2-3; the match to TRBD1 covers 8 bases. After removal of 3 bases from V and 3 bases from J, the junction contained 5 bases not matched to a gene. The length of the CDR3 is 15 residues. Germline V gene lookup returns CDR1 SGHAT and CDR2 FQDESV (reference sequence). For the CDR3, the DNA is TGTGCCAGCAGCTTTGGCAGGGGGCTAACAGATACGCAGTATTTT. Residues: CASSFGRGLTDTQYF. The full variable domain, in which reference TRBV11-1 and TRBJ2-3 provide the parts outside the CDR3, is EAEVAQSPRYKITEKSQAVAFWCDPISGHATLYWYRQILGQGPELLVQFQDESVVDDSQLPKDRFSAERLKGVDSTLKIQPAELGDSAMYLCASSFGRGLTDTQYFGPGTRLTVL.

V is TRBV27 and J is TRBJ1-1; 12 bases map to TRBD1. The V segment lost 0 bases and the J segment 1 base; nucleotides outside the gene matches: 9. CDR1 is MNHEY and CDR2 is SMNVEV in the germline V gene (reference sequence). The CDR3 loop spans 19 amino acids. CDR3 loop: CASSLSKWGQGAGNTEAFF. CDR3 coding DNA: TGTGCCAGCAGTTTATCGAAATGGGGACAGGGGGCTGGGAACACTGAAGCTTTCTTT.

The V gene is TRBV11-1, the J gene TRBJ2-7, with 11 nucleotides matching TRBD1. The V and J ends lost 5 bases and 3 bases, in that order; junction bases with no gene match: 3. Germline CDR1 is SGHAT and CDR2 is FQDESV (reference sequence). The CDR3 totals 14 residues. CDR3 sequence: CASSPGQGVYEQYF. DNA of the CDR3: TGTGCCAGCAGCCCGGGACAGGGGGTCTACGAGCAGTACTTC. Variable domain in full (rest from reference TRBV11-1 and TRBJ2-7): EAEVAQSPRYKITEKSQAVAFWCDPISGHATLYWYRQILGQGPELLVQFQDESVVDDSQLPKDRFSAERLKGVDSTLKIQPAELGDSAMYLCASSPGQGVYEQYFGPGTRLTVT.

The sample holds one count of this clone. The J gene is TRBJ2-5, the V gene TRBV5-1; possible D gene TRBD1, 6 bases. Per germline, CDR1 SGHRS and CDR2 YFSETQ. Trimming removed 3 bases at V and 4 bases at J, with 13 bases between. The CDR3 contains 14 residues. As DNA, the CDR3 is TGCGCCAGCAGCTCAACAGGGTTGGGAGAGACCCAGTACTTC. It translates to CASSSTGLGETQYF.

The gene calls are TRBV24-1 and TRBJ2-1, with 8 bases identical to TRBD1. Trimming took 5 bases from V and 8 from J; bases not matched to a gene: 7. This CDR3 is 14 amino acids long. Germline CDR1 and CDR2: KGHDR and SFDVKD. The CDR3 DNA is TGTGCCACCAGTGTTACAGGGGGTTTGGATGAGCAGTTCTTC. Amino acid sequence: CATSVTGGLDEQFF.

The V call is TRBV27, the J call TRBJ2-1; TRBD2 aligns across 14 bases. The CDR3 consists of 16 residues. V shed 3 bases and J 7 bases; nucleotides not matched to a gene: 5. The germline V gene encodes CDR1 MNHEY and CDR2 SMNVEV (reference sequence). The chain's CDR3 is CASSFRTSGGSNEQFF. CDR3 DNA sequence: TGTGCCAGCAGTTTCAGGACTAGCGGGGGGTCGAATGAGCAGTTCTTC.

The rearrangement joins TRBV5-1 to TRBJ2-1; 7 nucleotides agree with TRBD1. Germline loops: CDR1 SGHRS, CDR2 YFSETQ. With V trimmed by 4 bases and J by 10 bases, 11 bases remained unmatched. There are 14 residues in the CDR3. The CDR3: CASSPGTAQREQFF. The CDR3 bases are TGCGCCAGCAGCCCGGGGACAGCCCAAAGAGAGCAGTTCTTC.

The chain couples TRBV28 to TRBJ2-7; 13 bases are a match to TRBD2. Trimming removed 5 bases from V and 4 bases from J; junction bases left unmatched: 14. This CDR3 contains 18 residues. Germline V gene lookup returns CDR1 MDHEN and CDR2 SYDVKM. CDR3 loop: CASSTYVRTSGSNYEQYF. The DNA for the CDR3 is TGTGCCAGCAGTACATATGTCAGGACTAGCGGGAGTAATTACGAGCAGTACTTC.

This chain connects TRBV5-1 to TRBJ1-1; D is unresolved. CDR3 length: 13 amino acids. V gave up 2 bases and J gave up 4 bases, with 9 bases separating them. Germline values: CDR1 SGHRS, CDR2 YFSETQ. The CDR3 DNA sequence: TGCGCCAGCAGCTTAGAGGAGGGCACTGAAGCTTTCTTT. The encoded protein is CASSLEEGTEAFF. The entire variable domain, with the rest obtained from reference TRBV5-1 and TRBJ1-1, is as follows: KAGVTQTPRYLIKTRGQQVTLSCSPISGHRSVSWYQQTPGQGLQFLFEYFSETQRNKGNFPGRFSGRQFSNSRSEMNVSTLELGDSALYLCASSLEEGTEAFFGQGTRLTVV.

V gene TRBV5-1 combines with J gene TRBJ2-7; D gene unclear. The germline V gene encodes CDR1 SGHRS and CDR2 YFSETQ. The CDR3 is made up of 16 amino acids. V lost 1 base to trimming and J lost 4 bases, with 18 bases between them. CDR3 nucleotide sequence: TGCGCCAGCAGCTTGTTTGTTGGGTCGTTACAGTACGAGCAGTACTTC. Residues: CASSLFVGSLQYEQYF.

The V gene is TRBV2, the J gene TRBJ1-6; D unclear. V was clipped by 5 bases and J by 10 bases, with 18 bases between them. This CDR3 region has 15 residues. CDR1 and CDR2 from the germline V gene are SNHLY and FYNNEI. CDR3 nucleotide sequence: TGTGCCAGCAGTAAACGCAGCCGAGGCGAATCACCCCTCCACTTT. Amino acids: CASSKRSRGESPLHF. Combining the CDR3 with reference TRBV2 and TRBJ1-6 gives the whole variable domain EPEVTQTPSHQVTQMGQEVILRCVPISNHLYFYWYRQILGQKVEFLVSFYNNEISEKSEIFDDQFSVERPDGSNFTLKIRSTKLEDSAMYFCASSKRSRGESPLHFGNGTRLTVT.

The V call is TRBV29-1, the J call TRBJ2-2, with TRBD2 identical over 8 bases. This CDR3 is 13 amino acids long. Germline CDR1 and CDR2: SQVTM and ANQGSEA. Unmatched junction bases numbered 3, after V lost 8 bases and J lost 1 base. Here the CDR3 reads CSFSGVNTGELFF. CDR3 DNA: TGCAGCTTTAGCGGGGTGAACACCGGGGAGCTGTTTTTT.

The V and J genes are TRBV6-6 and TRBJ1-5; possibly TRBD1 for D (5 bases). Looked up from germline, CDR1 is MNHNY and CDR2 is SVGAGI (reference sequence). V was cut by 7 bases and J by 5 bases, with 12 bases left in between. CDR3 length equals 13 residues. This CDR3 is CASTNRQDQPQHF. The CDR3 DNA reads TGTGCCAGCACCAACAGGCAAGATCAGCCCCAGCATTTT.

V usage is TRBV9 and J usage is TRBJ2-7; D possibly corresponds to TRBD1 (6 bases). The CDR3 runs 14 residues. CDR1 is SGDLS, CDR2 YYNGEE, per germline. V lost 3 bases and J lost 0, with 10 bases in between. CDR3 in amino acids: CASSDRDISYEQYF. The DNA for the CDR3 is TGTGCCAGCAGCGACCGGGACATCTCCTACGAGCAGTACTTC.

This clone was observed a single time. The chain employs TRBV15 and TRBJ2-3; D is uncertain. The CDR3 is 15 residues long. CDR1 is LNHNV, CDR2 YYDKDF, per germline (reference sequence). The V gene lost 7 bases and the J gene lost 1 base, with 15 bases spanning the gap. The CDR3 here is CATTTPRYRTDTQYF. As DNA, the CDR3 is TGTGCCACCACCACCCCCAGGTACCGCACAGATACGCAGTATTTT.

The V gene is TRBV5-6, the J gene TRBJ2-7, with D possibly TRBD1 on 6 matching bases. The V end lost 0 bases, the J end lost 3 bases, and 16 bases lay between the germline ends. CDR3 length equals 16 residues. CDR1 is SGHDT and CDR2 is YYEEEE in the germline V gene. The CDR3 sequence is CASSLERDTLLYEQYF. In DNA, the CDR3 is TGTGCCAGCAGCTTGGAACGGGACACCCTACTCTACGAGCAGTACTTC.

The rearrangement links TRBV6-5 to TRBJ1-6; D gene ambiguous. The germline gives CDR1 MNHEY, CDR2 SVGAGI. This CDR3 is 15 amino acids long. V was pared by 0 bases and J by 5 bases, with 8 bases between. The CDR3 region has the DNA TGTGCCAGCAGTTACTCGAACAGCAATAATTCACCCCTCCACTTT. Encoded protein: CASSYSNSNNSPLHF.

This clone occurred once. This chain joins TRBV5-1 and TRBJ2-7, with D tentatively TRBD1 (6 bases). This CDR3 contains 15 residues. The V end lost 4 bases, the J end lost 7 bases, and 21 bases lay between the germline ends. Germline assignment: CDR1 SGHRS and CDR2 YFSETQ. DNA of the CDR3: TGCGCCAGCAGCACGGGCGGACAGACTTATCATGAGCAGTACTTC. Protein: CASSTGGQTYHEQYF. Full variable domain (remainder filled in from reference TRBV5-1 and TRBJ2-7): KAGVTQTPRYLIKTRGQQVTLSCSPISGHRSVSWYQQTPGQGLQFLFEYFSETQRNKGNFPGRFSGRQFSNSRSEMNVSTLELGDSALYLCASSTGGQTYHEQYFGPGTRLTVT.

The chain joins TRBV14 to TRBJ2-7, with 7 positions matching TRBD1. The CDR3 runs 15 residues. V dropped 4 bases and J dropped 1; count of bases not matched to a gene: 7. The germline V gene has CDR1 SGHDN and CDR2 FVKESK. The CDR3 is CASSPLGRGSYEQYF. The DNA of the CDR3 is TGTGCCAGCAGCCCCCTTGGCAGGGGGTCCTACGAGCAGTACTTC.

This rearrangement joins TRBV6-1 to TRBJ2-1; D is possibly TRBD1 (6 bases). V was shortened by 1 base and J by 7 bases, with 20 bases between the two germline ends. The CDR3 has 17 amino acids. Germline-derived CDR1 and CDR2 are MNHNS and SASEGT. In DNA form, the CDR3 reads TGTGCCAGCAGTGAAGTCGCCCTGGCAGGGGATTGGAATGAGCAGTTCTTC. Its translation: CASSEVALAGDWNEQFF.

Concerning this clone: At the DNA level, this CDR3 is encoded by other sequences in the same sample as well. The J gene is TRBJ2-2, the V gene TRBV27; no firm D call. CDR1 is MNHEY and CDR2 is SMNVEV in the germline V gene (reference sequence). Trimming left V 2 bases short and J 8 bases short, with 6 bases between. This CDR3 contains 12 residues. In DNA form, the CDR3 reads TGTGCCAGCAGTTTAAGAGGAGGGGAGCTGTTTTTT. This sequence encodes CASSLRGGELFF.

This chain joins TRBV24-1 and TRBJ2-7; no reliable D call. V lost 5 bases, J lost 0 bases, and 7 bases lay in between. Germline values: CDR1 KGHDR, CDR2 SFDVKD. This CDR3 has 13 amino acids. In DNA, the CDR3 is TGTGCCACCAGTGCTGGCAGCTCCTACGAGCAGTACTTC. Translation: CATSAGSSYEQYF.

CDR3 sequence: CASGESTENTEAFF. The CDR3 nucleotides read TGTGCCAGTGGAGAATCGACAGAGAACACTGAAGCTTTCTTT. The V gene is TRBV19, the J gene TRBJ1-1, with D possibly matching TRBD1 (5 bases). V lost 8 bases, J lost 1 base, and 14 bases lay in between. The germline V gene has CDR1 LNHDA and CDR2 SQIVND (reference sequence). There are 14 residues in the CDR3.

This chain's CDR3 is CASSTGRDNSPLHF. Here the CDR3 DNA reads TGTGCCAGTAGTACTGGCAGGGATAATTCACCCCTCCACTTT. The genes are TRBV19 and TRBJ1-6; D is perhaps TRBD1 (5 bases). The CDR3 totals 14 residues. Germline loops: CDR1 LNHDA, CDR2 SQIVND (reference sequence). V was trimmed by 4 bases and J by 5 bases, leaving 9 bases between them.

A note on this clone: A read error may be the cause here, since a much bigger clone is one base away. V usage is TRBV6-5 and J usage is TRBJ2-1, with D maybe TRBD2 (7 bases). Germline values: CDR1 MNHEY, CDR2 SVGAGI. V lost 4 bases, J lost 3 bases, and 13 bases lay in between. This CDR3 spans 15 amino acids. The CDR3: CASSLWGGFYNEQFF. CDR3 DNA sequence: TGTGCCAGCAGTTTGTGGGGGGGCTTCTACAATGAGCAGTTCTTC.

The rearrangement joins TRBV28 to TRBJ2-1; 10 positions match TRBD1. Trimming at V came to 10 bases and at J to 4 bases, leaving 10 bases not matched to a gene. Per germline, CDR1 MDHEN and CDR2 SYDVKM. The CDR3 loop spans 15 amino acids. The CDR3 region is CATTDRGTPYNEQFF. CDR3 bases: TGTGCCACAACGGACAGGGGGACCCCTTACAATGAGCAGTTCTTC.

This clone came up a few times. The V and J genes are TRBV6-6 and TRBJ2-5, with D maybe TRBD1 (6 bases). The CDR3 contains 15 residues. Deletions cut 2 bases from V and 5 bases from J, with 15 bases between. Germline CDR1 is MNHNY and CDR2 is SVGAGI (reference sequence). The CDR3 sequence: CASSYEGWQGETQYF. DNA for the CDR3: TGTGCCAGCAGTTACGAGGGTTGGCAGGGGGAGACCCAGTACTTC.